This T cell receptor (beta chain) came from a study of T cells in narcolepsy. Whole-study results and caveats: Some memory CD4+ repertoires had no autoreactive clone sequences.

The data were produced by immunoSEQ multiplex PCR, yet TCRdb's version contains in-frame clones alone and is incomplete. The data hold under 40,000 clones, with 79% observed a single time. The CDR3 consists of 13 residues. The germline V gene encodes CDR1 MNHEY and CDR2 SVGAGI. Trimming took off 5 bases at V and 8 bases at J, with 12 bases between the two ends. The sample holds a few counts of this clone. The antigen is undetermined. The gene calls are TRBV6-5 and TRBJ1-4, with a weak D call TRBD1 (6 bases). The sequencing sample was made of CD45RA- memory CD4+ T cells from PBMCs. The receptor was isolated from a human donor with narcolepsy. Written as DNA, the CDR3 is TGTGCCAGCAGTAGGGGGGCTGGCGAAAAACTGTTTTTT. It translates to CASSRGAGEKLFF.